A single sample is the source of the 30 T cell receptor beta chains below, sequenced in a study of technical replicates of blood from a few donors. The method was immunoSEQ multiplex PCR; TCRdb's version includes in-frame clones alone and lacks a portion of them. The sample lists roughly 69,000 clones, nearly 98% occurring once. Sequences were obtained from T cells isolated from PBMCs. These receptors originate from a human donor in good health.

In this sample, this clone turned up once. The chain employs TRBV5-4 and TRBJ2-1; D is possibly TRBD2 (6 bases). Trimming removed 4 bases from V and 6 bases from J, with 8 bases in between. The germline CDR1 and CDR2 sequences are SGHNT and YYREEE (reference sequence). The CDR3 totals 12 residues. CDR3 sequence reads: CASSSSGNEQFF. For the CDR3, the DNA is TGTGCCAGCAGCAGTAGCGGCAATGAGCAGTTCTTC.

The chain employs TRBV5-1 and TRBJ1-1; D is ambiguous. Trimming took off 0 bases at V and 6 bases at J, with 15 bases between the two ends. There are 15 residues in the CDR3. CDR1 and CDR2 (germline): SGHRS, YFSETQ. The CDR3 DNA sequence: TGCGCCAGCAGCTTGGCCTATCTTGGGCACTCTGAAGCTTTCTTT. Translated: CASSLAYLGHSEAFF.

In the case of this clone: The junction and the germline gene differ at one end; a read error may be behind it. The J gene is TRBJ2-7, the V gene TRBV7-7, with 11 nucleotides matching TRBD2. CDR3 length: 15 amino acids. Germline CDR1 reads SSHAT; CDR2 reads FNYEAQ (reference sequence). CDR3 loop: CASSRGTSGAYEQYF. For the CDR3, the DNA is TGTGCTAGCAGCCGTGGGACTAGCGGAGCCTACGAGCAGTACTTC. Combining the CDR3 with reference TRBV7-7 and TRBJ2-7 gives the whole variable domain GAGVSQSPRYKVTKRGQDVTLRCDPISSHATLYWYQQALGQGPEFLTYFNYEAQPDKSGLPSDRFSAERPEGSISTLTIQRTEQRDSAMYRCASSRGTSGAYEQYFGPGTRLTVT.

The chain recombines TRBV7-9 with TRBJ1-1; D is perhaps TRBD1 (5 bases). CDR3 length: 11 amino acids. Between the trimmed V and J ends, which lost 3 bases and 10 bases, there was a span of 9 bases. CDR1 SEHNR and CDR2 FQNEAQ come from the germline V gene (reference sequence). This chain's CDR3 is CASSFGAGAFF. CDR3 bases: TGTGCCAGCAGCTTTGGGGCAGGAGCTTTCTTT.

The chain is built from TRBV28 and TRBJ1-5, with 11 positions matching TRBD1. The CDR3 sequence is 17 residues long. Germline lookup yields CDR1 MDHEN and CDR2 SYDVKM. The V and J ends lost 7 bases and 3 bases, in that order; junction bases with no gene match: 11. The CDR3 nucleotides are TGTGCCAGCACCAAGGACAGGGGGCGGATAATCAATCAGCCCCAGCATTTT. Protein product: CASTKDRGRIINQPQHF.

The chain couples TRBV5-1 to TRBJ2-7; no reliable D call. Trimming took 0 bases from V and 0 from J, leaving 7 bases between them. From germline, CDR1 is SGHRS and CDR2 YFSETQ. The CDR3 runs 14 residues. For the CDR3, the DNA is TGCGCCAGCAGCTTGGATGCAGTCTCCTACGAGCAGTACTTC. This sequence encodes CASSLDAVSYEQYF.

The chain is built from TRBV2 and TRBJ2-3; 11 bases are a match to TRBD2. Germline V gives CDR1 SNHLY, CDR2 FYNNEI. The CDR3 sequence is 15 residues long. The junction had 5 bases not matched to a gene; V was cut back by 6 bases and J by 3 bases. This CDR3 reads CASRRLAGGTDTQYF. For the CDR3, the DNA is TGTGCCAGCAGGCGGCTAGCGGGAGGAACAGATACGCAGTATTTT.

This sequence joins TRBV9 and TRBJ1-2; no reliable D call. Trimming removed 0 bases from V and 8 bases from J, with 11 bases in between. Per the germline V gene, CDR1 is SGDLS and CDR2 is YYNGEE. There are 13 residues in the CDR3. The CDR3 DNA reads as TGTGCCAGCAGCGTAGTGGTCGGGAAGGGCTACACCTTC. Translated, it gives CASSVVVGKGYTF. The variable domain in full, with the rest retrieved from reference TRBV9 and TRBJ1-2, is DSGVTQTPKHLITATGQRVTLRCSPRSGDLSVYWYQQSLDQGLQFLIQYYNGEERAKGNILERFSAQQFPDLHSELNLSSLELGDSALYFCASSVVVGKGYTFGSGTRLTVV.

The chain links TRBV4-1 to TRBJ2-1; the D gene is possibly TRBD2 (6 bases). Germline V CDR1 and CDR2: MGHRA, YSYEKL. The CDR3 sequence is 17 residues long. Trimming left V 1 base short and J 7 bases short, with 20 bases between. The CDR3 DNA follows: TGCGCCAGCAGCCAAGTCATAGCGGAGGGGAGAGAAAATGAGCAGTTCTTC. Its translation: CASSQVIAEGRENEQFF.

DNA for the CDR3: TGTGCCAGCAGCGTAGGCAACCTTCTAGCGGGAGGTTCCTACAATGAGCAGTTCTTC. Amino acid sequence: CASSVGNLLAGGSYNEQFF. The chain uses TRBV9 and TRBJ2-1, with 11 bases aligning to TRBD2. With 0 bases clipped from V and 1 base from J, the junction kept 9 bases outside the gene matches. CDR3 length: 19 amino acids. Germline V lookup: CDR1 SGDLS, CDR2 YYNGEE.

The chain employs TRBV10-3 and TRBJ2-3; TRBD2 agrees at 11 bases. The germline gives CDR1 ENHRY, CDR2 SYGVKD. Losses at the gene ends were 6 bases for V and 5 bases for J; bases not matched to a gene: 16. This CDR3 is built from 18 residues. CDR3 in amino acids: CAISPGSLTSGKGDTQYF. The CDR3 bases are TGTGCCATCAGCCCAGGTTCTCTGACTAGCGGGAAAGGAGATACGCAGTATTTT.

This clone was seen once. The chain employs TRBV14 and TRBJ2-7, with no clear D. CDR3 length equals 14 residues. Germline CDR1 SGHDN, CDR2 FVKESK. The V gene lost 1 base and the J gene lost 4 bases, with 11 bases spanning the gap. The chain's CDR3 is CASSQASGAYEQYF. The CDR3 DNA is TGTGCCAGCAGCCAAGCCTCAGGCGCTTACGAGCAGTACTTC.

This clone appeared once. This chain uses TRBV19 with TRBJ2-7, with D unclear. The CDR3 has 14 residues. V lost 0 bases to trimming and J lost 2 bases, with 8 bases between them. CDR1 LNHDA and CDR2 SQIVND come from the germline V gene (reference sequence). The CDR3 bases are TGTGCCAGTAGTATAGATGGGCAGCCCTACGAGCAGTACTTC. It translates to CASSIDGQPYEQYF.

V usage is TRBV10-3 and J usage is TRBJ2-1; a possible D gene is TRBD1 (6 bases). The germline gives CDR1 ENHRY, CDR2 SYGVKD. The CDR3 is 16 amino acids. V was shortened by 4 bases and J by 8 bases, with 21 bases between the two germline ends. The CDR3 region has the DNA TGTGCCATCAGTGGCCACCCCGCTTGGACAGTTGATGAGCAGTTCTTC. Its translation is CAISGHPAWTVDEQFF.

This chain joins TRBV28 and TRBJ2-3; 7 nucleotides agree with TRBD2. CDR1 is MDHEN and CDR2 is SYDVKM in the germline V gene. V lost 5 bases, J lost 3 bases, and 8 bases stayed unmatched. The CDR3 has 15 amino acids. CDR3 protein: CASSLAGVGTDTQYF. DNA of the CDR3: TGTGCCAGCAGTCTTGCGGGAGTTGGAACAGATACGCAGTATTTT.

This clone was seen a single time. The CDR3 DNA reads as TGTGCCAGCAGCTTAAAAACCGGGACAGGGTTTGAAAGTGAGACTGAAGCTTTCTTT. The encoded protein is CASSLKTGTGFESETEAFF. The rearrangement links TRBV7-9 to TRBJ1-1; 9 bases map to TRBD1. V lost 2 bases, J lost 5 bases, and 18 bases stayed unmatched. CDR1 is SEHNR and CDR2 is FQNEAQ in the germline V gene (reference sequence). This CDR3 has 19 residues.

This clone was seen only once. The CDR3 coding sequence is TGTGCCAGCAGCCCGCCTTTGGGGCAGGGCGAGCAGTACTTC. Amino acids: CASSPPLGQGEQYF. The V gene is TRBV9, the J gene TRBJ2-7; TRBD1 might be the D (5 bases). Germline V gene sequence: CDR1 SGDLS, CDR2 YYNGEE. V was shortened by 4 bases and J by 6 bases, with 17 bases between the two germline ends. The CDR3 is 14 amino acids.

The V gene is TRBV10-3, the J gene TRBJ1-4; the D is unclear. This CDR3 contains 12 residues. V was cut by 1 base and J by 8 bases, with 5 bases left in between. Germline V gene lookup returns CDR1 ENHRY and CDR2 SYGVKD. The CDR3 reads CAISEFREKLFF. The CDR3 DNA is TGTGCCATCAGTGAGTTCCGGGAAAAACTGTTTTTT.

The rearrangement joins TRBV6-6 to TRBJ2-1; D gene ambiguous. This CDR3 region has 12 residues. Germline loops: CDR1 MNHNY, CDR2 SVGAGI (reference sequence). Trimming cost V 5 bases and J 8 bases, with 10 bases left between them. CDR3 bases: TGTGCCAGCAGTCCAGCGAGAGATGAGCAGTTCTTC. This translates into CASSPARDEQFF.

This clone was recorded once. This chain links TRBV4-2 with TRBJ2-5; 11 bases fit TRBD2. Germline lookup yields CDR1 LGHNA and CDR2 YNFKEQ. The CDR3 is made up of 17 amino acids. V trimming: 2 bases; J trimming: 4 bases; junction bases outside the gene matches: 9. The CDR3 loop reads CASSQRGVAGGVETQYF. As DNA, the CDR3 is TGTGCCAGCAGCCAAAGGGGGGTAGCGGGAGGGGTAGAGACCCAGTACTTC.

In DNA, the CDR3 is TGTGCCAGCAGCAATCGACAGGGAATGAACACTGAAGCTTTCTTT. This translates into CASSNRQGMNTEAFF. This chain connects TRBV7-9 to TRBJ1-1; 7 bases align to TRBD1. The germline V gene encodes CDR1 SEHNR and CDR2 FQNEAQ (reference sequence). The trim removed 5 bases at V and 0 bases at J, leaving 6 bases unmatched. There are 15 residues in the CDR3.

CDR3 region: CASSEEGHLNTEAFF. For the CDR3, the DNA is TGTGCCAGCAGTGAAGAGGGACACCTGAACACTGAAGCTTTCTTT. The chain is built from TRBV2 and TRBJ1-1; the D gene is possibly TRBD1 (6 bases). This CDR3 comprises 15 residues. Trimming pared 1 base from V and 0 bases from J, leaving 9 bases between. CDR1 and CDR2 (germline): SNHLY, FYNNEI.

This clone appeared a single time. This rearrangement joins TRBV5-4 to TRBJ2-7; TRBD1 might be the D (6 bases). Germline V lookup: CDR1 SGHNT, CDR2 YYREEE (reference sequence). V dropped 0 bases and J dropped 6 bases, with 13 bases sitting between them. The CDR3 runs to 14 residues. The CDR3 region has the DNA TGTGCCAGCAGCTTGGAGGGGGTTTATCCCGAGCAGTACTTC. This codes for CASSLEGVYPEQYF.

The CDR3 spells CSVALLGNTGELFF. CDR3 DNA sequence: TGCAGCGTTGCTCTCCTCGGGAACACCGGGGAGCTGTTTTTT. This sequence joins TRBV29-1 and TRBJ2-2, with D uncertain. The length of the CDR3 is 14 residues. V was pared by 4 bases and J by 1 base, with 10 bases between. Germline V gene lookup returns CDR1 SQVTM and CDR2 ANQGSEA.

This chain connects TRBV27 to TRBJ2-2; no clear D gene. Germline CDR1 is MNHEY and CDR2 is SMNVEV (reference sequence). Trimming pared 4 bases from V and 7 bases from J, leaving 10 bases between. The CDR3 extends over 13 amino acids. The CDR3: CASSYSRLGELFF. DNA of the CDR3: TGTGCCAGCAGTTACTCGCGTCTCGGGGAGCTGTTTTTT.

The chain has TRBV5-1 and TRBJ2-7; possible D gene TRBD1, 6 bases. V gave up 4 bases and J gave up 2 bases, with 19 bases separating them. Per germline, CDR1 SGHRS and CDR2 YFSETQ. CDR3 length: 16 amino acids. Written as DNA, the CDR3 is TGCGCCAGCAGCCCAACAAGCCGGGACATAACCTACGAGCAGTACTTC. This codes for CASSPTSRDITYEQYF.

The V gene is TRBV27, the J gene TRBJ2-3; 10 nucleotides agree with TRBD2. Per the germline V gene, CDR1 is MNHEY and CDR2 is SMNVEV (reference sequence). The V segment lost 5 bases and the J segment 5 bases; nucleotides outside the gene matches: 10. The CDR3 is 16 residues long. The CDR3, as DNA: TGTGCCAGCAGTCCGTTACTAGCGGGGTGGGTAGATACGCAGTATTTT. This codes for CASSPLLAGWVDTQYF.

V is TRBV29-1 and J is TRBJ1-5; no firm D call. The CDR3 is 14 amino acids. CDR1 and CDR2 from the germline V gene are SQVTM and ANQGSEA. Trimming took off 0 bases at V and 3 bases at J, with 9 bases between the two ends. DNA of the CDR3: TGCAGCGTTGAAGACTCAGGTTTCAATCAGCCCCAGCATTTT. This translates into CSVEDSGFNQPQHF.

The rearrangement links TRBV20-1 to TRBJ2-7; TRBD2 might be the D (5 bases). The V gene lost 3 bases and the J gene lost 5 bases, with 8 bases spanning the gap. Germline V CDR1 and CDR2: DFQATT, SNEGSKA (reference sequence). The CDR3 length is 11 residues. The CDR3 DNA follows: TGCAGTGCTAGTAGGACTCACGAGCAGTACTTC. Its translation: CSASRTHEQYF.

The chain has TRBV5-1 and TRBJ2-1, with D perhaps TRBD2 (6 bases). The V gene's germline CDR1 is SGHRS and CDR2 YFSETQ. V was shortened by 4 bases and J by 12 bases, with 14 bases between the two germline ends. CDR3 length: 12 amino acids. The CDR3 DNA reads TGCGCCAGCAGCCCCGTAGCGGCAGGGCAGTTCTTC. As protein: CASSPVAAGQFF. Together with reference TRBV5-1 and TRBJ2-1, the CDR3 gives the full variable domain: KAGVTQTPRYLIKTRGQQVTLSCSPISGHRSVSWYQQTPGQGLQFLFEYFSETQRNKGNFPGRFSGRQFSNSRSEMNVSTLELGDSALYLCASSPVAAGQFFGPGTRLTVL.